One sample yielded the 9 T cell receptor beta chains listed below, sequenced in a study of cytotoxic CD8 clonotypes in ibrutinib-treated CLL. Produced via immunoSEQ multiplex PCR; TCRdb's table is partial and in-frame only. The sample lists around 33,000 clones, 60% to 80% occurring once. The sample was PBMCs, taken before ibrutinib treatment. These receptors all come from a human donor with chronic lymphocytic leukemia.

The chain has TRBV4-2 and TRBJ1-1; 8 bases are a match to TRBD1. The CDR3 totals 18 residues. Germline CDR1 and CDR2: LGHNA and YNFKEQ. J lost 5 bases, V lost 0 bases, and 14 bases had no gene match. CDR3 region: CASSQEIFIGQGGTEAFF. In nucleotides, the CDR3 is TGTGCCAGCAGCCAAGAAATTTTTATAGGACAGGGTGGGACTGAAGCTTTCTTT.

The rearrangement links TRBV7-3 to TRBJ1-2, with TRBD1 identical over 9 bases. The CDR3 is made up of 16 amino acids. Germline CDR1 and CDR2: SGHTA and FQGTGA. V shed 2 bases, J shed 3 bases, and the junction held 7 bases outside the gene matches. The CDR3 sequence is CASSLGPGTGHYGYTF. Here the CDR3 DNA reads TGTGCCAGCAGCTTAGGCCCCGGGACAGGGCACTATGGCTACACCTTC.

The chain recombines TRBV27 with TRBJ2-7; D gene unclear. Germline V lookup: CDR1 MNHEY, CDR2 SMNVEV (reference sequence). The CDR3 loop spans 11 amino acids. V dropped 3 bases and J dropped 2 bases, with 2 bases sitting between them. The CDR3 DNA reads as TGTGCCAGCAGTTTTCCCTACGAGCAGTACTTC. Translated: CASSFPYEQYF.

A single count supports this clone. The chain carries TRBV29-1 and TRBJ1-2, with TRBD1 matching 12 bases. The CDR3 is 13 residues long. Germline V gene data show CDR1 as SQVTM and CDR2 as ANQGSEA. The CDR3 DNA follows: TGCAGTGCGGGACAGGGGGCTCACTATGGCTACACCTTC. It codes for CSAGQGAHYGYTF.

The V call is TRBV5-1, the J call TRBJ2-2; 9 bases align to TRBD2. This CDR3 comprises 16 residues. Trimming took 2 bases from V and 4 from J; bases not matched to a gene: 6. Germline V gene data show CDR1 as SGHRS and CDR2 as YFSETQ. The DNA for the CDR3 is TGCGCCAGCAGCTTCTTAGCGGGAGACCCCACCGGGGAGCTGTTTTTT. Translating gives CASSFLAGDPTGELFF. Drawing the rest from reference TRBV5-1 and TRBJ2-2, the complete variable domain is KAGVTQTPRYLIKTRGQQVTLSCSPISGHRSVSWYQQTPGQGLQFLFEYFSETQRNKGNFPGRFSGRQFSNSRSEMNVSTLELGDSALYLCASSFLAGDPTGELFFGEGSRLTVL.

The V call is TRBV28, the J call TRBJ2-2; 7 bases are shared with TRBD1. There are 15 residues in the CDR3. After removal of 6 bases from V and 4 bases from J, the junction contained 8 bases not matched to a gene. CDR1 and CDR2 from the germline V gene are MDHEN and SYDVKM. CDR3 nucleotides: TGTGCCAGCAGAACCCCGGGACAGATCACCGGGGAGCTGTTTTTT. Translation gives CASRTPGQITGELFF. Full variable domain (remainder filled in from reference TRBV28 and TRBJ2-2): DVKVTQSSRYLVKRTGEKVFLECVQDMDHENMFWYRQDPGLGLRLIYFSYDVKMKEKGDIPEGYSVSREKKERFSLILESASTNQTSMYLCASRTPGQITGELFFGEGSRLTVL.

J is TRBJ1-4 and V is TRBV27, with TRBD1 matching over 7 bases. The V gene's germline CDR1 is MNHEY and CDR2 SMNVEV (reference sequence). V shed 4 bases and J 4 bases; nucleotides not matched to a gene: 18. The CDR3 loop spans 19 amino acids. The CDR3 loop is CASSSRDRFFTRDNEKLFF. In nucleotides, the CDR3 is TGTGCCAGCAGTTCCCGGGACAGATTCTTTACCCGAGATAATGAAAAACTGTTTTTT.

The chain links TRBV30 to TRBJ1-2, with 9 positions matching TRBD1. V dropped 0 bases and J dropped 0; count of bases not matched to a gene: 8. Germline CDR1 reads GTSNPN; CDR2 reads SVGIG (reference sequence). The CDR3 runs to 17 residues. The CDR3 DNA sequence: TGTGCCTGGAGTGTACAGGGGGCTGGGGAAACTAACTATGGCTACACCTTC. It encodes CAWSVQGAGETNYGYTF.

This chain connects TRBV5-6 to TRBJ1-1, with D hard to call. This CDR3 has 12 residues. V gave up 2 bases and J gave up 5 bases, with 7 bases separating them. The V gene's germline CDR1 is SGHDT and CDR2 YYEEEE. The CDR3 region has the DNA TGTGCCAGCAGCTTACTAGGAACTGAAGCTTTCTTT. Translation: CASSLLGTEAFF.